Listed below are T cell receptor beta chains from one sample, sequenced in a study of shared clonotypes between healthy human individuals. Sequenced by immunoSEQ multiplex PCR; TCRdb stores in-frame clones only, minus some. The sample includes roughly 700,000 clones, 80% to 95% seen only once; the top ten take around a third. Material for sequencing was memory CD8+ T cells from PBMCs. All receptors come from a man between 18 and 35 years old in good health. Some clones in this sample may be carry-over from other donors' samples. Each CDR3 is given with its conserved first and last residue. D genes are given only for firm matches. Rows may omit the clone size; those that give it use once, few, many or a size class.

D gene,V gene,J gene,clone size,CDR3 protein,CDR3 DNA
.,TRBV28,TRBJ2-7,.,CASRRGPSYEQYF,TGTGCCAGCAGACGGGGACCCTCCTACGAGCAGTACTTC
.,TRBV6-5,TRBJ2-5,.,CASSPAEEETQYF,TGTGCCAGCAGTCCGGCGGAAGAAGAGACCCAGTACTTC
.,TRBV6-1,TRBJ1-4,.,CASSALYEKLFF,TGTGCCAGCAGTGCCCTATACGAAAAACTGTTTTTT
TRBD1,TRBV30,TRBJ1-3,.,CAWSPNRGPGNTIYF,TGTGCCTGGAGTCCTAACAGGGGGCCCGGAAACACCATATATTTT
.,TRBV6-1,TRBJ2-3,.,CASSVLGERGTDTQYF,TGTGCCAGCAGTGTCCTGGGGGAGCGGGGCACAGATACGCAGTATTTT
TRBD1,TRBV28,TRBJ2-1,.,CASSTFGGTGRLWGEQFF,TGTGCCAGCAGTACATTTGGCGGGACAGGGAGATTGTGGGGTGAGCAGTTCTTC
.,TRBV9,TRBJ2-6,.,CASSVGGRSISGANVLTF,TGTGCCAGCAGCGTAGGGGGCAGGTCAATATCTGGGGCCAACGTCCTGACTTTC
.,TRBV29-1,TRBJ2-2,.,CSVFLAGELFF,TGCAGCGTTTTCTTAGCCGGGGAGCTGTTTTTT
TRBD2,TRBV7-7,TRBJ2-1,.,CASSLQTSGGMNEQFF,TGTGCCAGCAGCCTGCAGACTAGCGGGGGGATGAATGAGCAGTTCTTC
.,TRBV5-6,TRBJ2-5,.,CASYPSSGLVQETQYF,TGTGCCAGCTACCCTAGTAGCGGATTGGTGCAAGAGACCCAGTACTTC
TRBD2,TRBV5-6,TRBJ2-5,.,CASILRGGKETQYF,TGTGCCAGCATCCTCCGGGGGGGTAAAGAGACCCAGTACTTC
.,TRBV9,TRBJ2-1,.,CASSVASVYSYNEQFF,TGTGCCAGCAGCGTCGCGAGCGTCTACTCCTACAATGAGCAGTTCTTC
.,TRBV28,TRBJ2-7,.,CASSFSVFSEQYF,TGTGCCAGCAGTTTCTCTGTGTTTAGTGAGCAGTACTTC
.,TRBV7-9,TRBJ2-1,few,CVARRDYNEQFF,TGTGTCGCGAGGAGGGATTACAATGAGCAGTTCTTC
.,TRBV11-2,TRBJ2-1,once,CASSLTADHYNEQFF,TGTGCCAGCAGCTTAACCGCGGACCACTACAATGAGCAGTTCTTC
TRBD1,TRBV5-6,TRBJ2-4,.,CASSQSDRGRLNIQYF,TGTGCCAGCAGCCAATCGGACAGGGGGCGTTTGAACATTCAGTACTTC
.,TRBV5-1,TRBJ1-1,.,CASSSDSASEAFF,TGCGCCAGCAGCTCGGACAGCGCGAGTGAAGCTTTCTTT
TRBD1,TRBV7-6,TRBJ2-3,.,CASSPDRSGDTQYF,TGTGCCAGCAGCCCGGACAGGTCCGGAGATACGCAGTATTTT
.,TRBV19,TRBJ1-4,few,CATSGTALFF,TGTGCCACCTCCGGGACGGCCCTGTTTTTT
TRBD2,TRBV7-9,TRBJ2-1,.,CASSLPSGRAVEQFF,TGTGCCAGCAGCTTACCTAGCGGGAGGGCCGTTGAGCAGTTCTTC
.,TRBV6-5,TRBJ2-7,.,CASSYGTPETYEQYF,TGTGCCAGCAGTTACGGGACACCCGAAACCTACGAGCAGTACTTC
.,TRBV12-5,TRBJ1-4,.,CASGPAGRREKLFF,TGTGCTAGTGGTCCAGCCGGGCGGCGTGAAAAACTGTTTTTT
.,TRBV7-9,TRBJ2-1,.,CASLGPSANEQFF,TGTGCCAGCCTGGGCCCTAGTGCCAATGAGCAGTTCTTC
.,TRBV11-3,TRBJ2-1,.,CASSSLGGEQFF,TGTGCCAGCAGCTCGCTGGGGGGTGAGCAGTTCTTC
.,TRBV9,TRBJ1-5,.,CASSVAGNGNQPQHF,TGTGCCAGCAGCGTAGCAGGGAACGGCAATCAGCCCCAGCATTTT
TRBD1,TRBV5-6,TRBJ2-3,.,CASSFADRGRTDTQYF,TGTGCCAGCAGCTTTGCGGACAGGGGGCGCACAGATACGCAGTATTTT
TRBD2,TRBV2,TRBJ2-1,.,CASSDDIASGYPYNEQFF,TGTGCCAGCAGTGATGATATCGCTAGCGGATATCCCTACAATGAGCAGTTCTTC
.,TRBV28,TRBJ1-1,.,CASSLTVSTEAFF,TGTGCCAGCAGTTTAACAGTTTCGACTGAAGCTTTCTTT
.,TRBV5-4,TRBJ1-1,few,CASSGGGNTEAFF,TGTGCCAGCAGTGGGGGGGGAAACACTGAAGCTTTCTTT
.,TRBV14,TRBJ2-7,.,CASSQEAGIIYEQYF,TGTGCCAGCAGCCAAGAGGCAGGGATTATCTACGAGCAGTACTTC
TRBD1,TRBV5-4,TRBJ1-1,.,CASSDGTAEAFF,TGTGCCAGCAGCGATGGGACAGCTGAAGCTTTCTTT
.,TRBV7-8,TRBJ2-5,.,CASSPRASLETQYF,TGTGCCAGCAGCCCTAGGGCCAGTCTCGAGACCCAGTACTTC
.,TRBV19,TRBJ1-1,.,CASSARPETAFF,TGTGCCAGTAGTGCTCGACCAGAGACAGCTTTCTTT
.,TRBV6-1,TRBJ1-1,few,CASHGHPNTEAFF,TGTGCCAGCCACGGACACCCGAACACTGAAGCTTTCTTT
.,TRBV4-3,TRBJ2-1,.,CASSQVGGSPYDEQFF,TGCGCCAGCAGCCAAGTAGGGGGATCTCCCTACGATGAGCAGTTCTTC
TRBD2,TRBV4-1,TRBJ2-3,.,CASSQDLLAGESDTQYF,TGCGCCAGCAGCCAAGATCTGCTAGCGGGAGAATCAGATACGCAGTATTTT
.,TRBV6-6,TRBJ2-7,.,CASSYYFKGYEQYF,TGTGCCAGCAGTTACTACTTTAAGGGGTACGAGCAGTACTTC
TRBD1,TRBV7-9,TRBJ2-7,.,CASSGTGPSGPYEQYF,TGTGCCAGCAGCGGGACAGGGCCAAGCGGCCCCTACGAGCAGTACTTC
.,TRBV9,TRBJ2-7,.,CASSVDRRAAPYEQYF,TGTGCCAGCAGCGTAGATCGTCGGGCAGCCCCCTACGAGCAGTACTTC
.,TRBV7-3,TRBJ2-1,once,CASSLIPFGGSDEQFF,TGTGCCAGCAGCTTAATACCGTTCGGGGGAAGTGATGAGCAGTTCTTC
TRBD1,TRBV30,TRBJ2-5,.,CAWRDRGPKGQYF,TGTGCCTGGAGGGACAGGGGGCCGAAGGGCCAGTACTTC
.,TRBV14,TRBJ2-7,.,CASRGRRSYEQYF,TGTGCCAGCCGAGGGAGGCGATCCTACGAGCAGTACTTC
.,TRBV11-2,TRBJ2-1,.,CASSPNQGSYNEQFF,TGTGCCAGCAGCCCGAATCAAGGGTCCTACAATGAGCAGTTCTTC
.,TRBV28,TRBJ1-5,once,CASSFRRDSNQPQHF,TGTGCCAGCAGTTTTAGGCGAGATAGCAATCAGCCCCAGCATTTT
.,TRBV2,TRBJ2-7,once,CASSDGTPQYF,TGTGCCAGCAGTGATGGGACGCCGCAGTACTTC
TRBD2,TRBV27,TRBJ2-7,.,CASWPSGTHEQYF,TGTGCCAGCTGGCCTAGCGGGACCCACGAGCAGTACTTC
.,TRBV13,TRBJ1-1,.,CASSLGQENTEAFF,TGTGCCAGCAGCTTAGGGCAGGAGAACACTGAAGCTTTCTTT